This is a list of T cell receptor beta chains from one sample in a study of T cell responses to AZD1222 COVID-19 vaccine. Using immunoSEQ multiplex PCR, the repertoire was profiled, and TCRdb retains in-frame clones only, with some absent. Of around 180,000 clones listed, about 87% are singletons. The specimen comprised peripheral blood, sampled on day 0 of MenACWY control vaccination. The origin of the receptors is an adult in good health. Each CDR3 is given with its conserved first and last residue. Each record gives: D gene, J gene, V gene, clone size, CDR3 protein, CDR3 DNA. D genes are given only for firm matches. The size of a clone is reported for some rows only, either as once, few or many, or as a class for expanded clones.

-,TRBJ2-3,TRBV19,-,CASSISLGGPDTQYF,TGTGCCAGTAGTATATCTCTTGGGGGCCCAGATACGCAGTATTTT
-,TRBJ2-7,TRBV21-1,once,CASSKRGEEQYF,TGTGCCAGCAGCAAAAGAGGGGAGGAGCAGTACTTC
-,TRBJ2-7,TRBV27,once,CASSPEAGYEQYF,TGTGCCAGCAGTCCAGAGGCGGGCTACGAGCAGTACTTC
TRBD1,TRBJ2-7,TRBV7-9,-,CASSLGSLSTGAGYEQYF,TGTGCCAGCAGCTTAGGATCCCTATCCACAGGGGCCGGCTACGAGCAGTACTTC
-,TRBJ2-7,TRBV30,few,CAWGQQYEQYF,TGTGCCTGGGGACAGCAGTACGAGCAGTACTTC
-,TRBJ2-1,TRBV7-2,-,CASSLSSSYLGEYNEQFF,TGTGCCAGCAGCTTATCTAGTAGCTATCTTGGGGAGTACAATGAGCAGTTCTTC
TRBD2,TRBJ2-1,TRBV11-3,-,CASSLAGWGEGSDEQFF,TGTGCCAGCAGCTTAGCAGGTTGGGGGGAGGGCTCGGATGAGCAGTTCTTC
-,TRBJ1-5,TRBV7-9,-,CASSQGFWNQPQHF,TGTGCCAGCAGCCAGGGTTTTTGGAATCAGCCCCAGCATTTT
-,TRBJ1-1,TRBV29-1,-,CSVAGGNTEAFF,TGCAGCGTCGCCGGGGGTAACACTGAAGCTTTCTTT
TRBD1,TRBJ1-2,TRBV10-3,-,CAGGTGNYGYTF,TGTGCCGGCGGGACAGGGAATTATGGCTACACCTTC
TRBD1,TRBJ2-7,TRBV28,-,CASSVPGTGEYEQYF,TGTGCCAGCAGTGTGCCCGGGACAGGGGAATACGAGCAGTACTTC
TRBD1,TRBJ1-5,TRBV6-5,-,CASSKRTGGNQPQHF,TGTGCCAGCAGCAAAAGGACAGGGGGCAATCAGCCCCAGCATTTT
-,TRBJ2-6,TRBV14,-,CASSPRGPDRSYSGANVLTF,TGTGCCAGCAGCCCTAGGGGCCCGGACCGTTCTTACTCTGGGGCCAACGTCCTGACTTTC
TRBD2,TRBJ2-1,TRBV7-2,-,CASSLDGGAPNEQFF,TGTGCCAGCAGCTTAGACGGGGGGGCCCCCAATGAGCAGTTCTTC
-,TRBJ1-5,TRBV12-3/TRBV12-4,-,CASSLGPAQPQHF,TGTGCCAGCAGTTTGGGGCCGGCTCAGCCCCAGCATTTT
TRBD2,TRBJ2-5,TRBV6-5,-,CASSLAGFGETQYF,TGTGCCAGCAGTCTAGCGGGATTTGGGGAGACCCAGTACTTC
-,TRBJ1-1,TRBV5-8,-,CASSRDSNTEAFF,TGTGCCAGTAGCAGGGATTCGAACACTGAAGCTTTCTTT
-,TRBJ2-3,TRBV3-1/TRBV3-2,-,CASSQTRRHTDTQYF,TGTGCCAGCAGCCAAACCCGAAGGCACACAGATACGCAGTATTTT
-,TRBJ1-2,TRBV6-5,-,CASSLQGGYGYTF,TGTGCCAGCAGTTTACAGGGAGGTTATGGCTACACCTTC
TRBD1,TRBJ1-6,TRBV19,-,CASRTDRGTNSPLHF,TGTGCCAGTAGAACGGACAGGGGAACCAATTCACCCCTCCACTTT
TRBD2,TRBJ2-1,TRBV3-1/TRBV3-2,few,CASSPPGGRFYNEQFF,TGTGCCAGCAGCCCTCCAGGCGGGAGGTTCTACAATGAGCAGTTCTTC
-,TRBJ2-7,TRBV13,-,CASSLGPLNEQYF,TGTGCCAGCAGCTTAGGCCCTCTGAACGAGCAGTACTTC
TRBD2,TRBJ2-1,TRBV7-8,-,CASSGAGTSGGNEQFF,TGTGCCAGCAGCGGAGCCGGGACTAGCGGAGGGAATGAGCAGTTCTTC
-,TRBJ1-3,TRBV9,-,CASSVGTASGNTIYF,TGTGCCAGCAGCGTAGGGACAGCCTCTGGAAACACCATATATTTT
-,TRBJ1-1,TRBV4-3,-,CASSQERLAPEAFF,TGCGCCAGCAGCCAAGAACGACTGGCGCCGGAAGCTTTCTTT
-,TRBJ2-3,TRBV10-3,-,CAIAGVGTDTQYF,TGTGCCATCGCAGGGGTTGGCACAGATACGCAGTATTTT
TRBD1,TRBJ1-4,TRBV5-4,-,CASSAGDRAEKLFF,TGTGCCAGCAGCGCAGGAGACAGGGCTGAAAAACTGTTTTTT
TRBD1,TRBJ2-6,TRBV5-1,-,CASKIMWTGNSGANVLTF,TGCGCCAGCAAAATAATGTGGACAGGGAACTCTGGGGCCAACGTCCTGACTTTC
TRBD1,TRBJ1-6,TRBV30,-,CAWKTGTGGVKTYNSPLHF,TGTGCCTGGAAGACCGGGACAGGGGGCGTTAAAACCTATAATTCACCCCTCCACTTT
-,TRBJ2-5,TRBV5-1,-,CASSLGTYQETQYF,TGCGCCAGCAGCCTGGGGACGTACCAAGAGACCCAGTACTTC
-,TRBJ2-7,TRBV19,-,CASNPGTEEGEQYF,TGTGCCAGTAACCCGGGGACAGAGGAGGGGGAGCAGTACTTC
-,TRBJ2-7,TRBV7-9,-,CASGTDYREQYF,TGTGCCAGCGGTACAGACTACCGGGAGCAGTACTTC
TRBD1,TRBJ1-2,TRBV27,-,CASSQQGYYGYTF,TGTGCCAGCAGTCAACAGGGGTACTATGGCTACACCTTC
-,TRBJ2-2,TRBV15,-,CATSGAGTYANTGELFF,TGTGCCACCAGCGGCGCCGGGACATACGCGAACACCGGGGAGCTGTTTTTT
-,TRBJ1-1,TRBV9,-,CASSPRVGTEAFF,TGTGCCAGCAGCCCCAGGGTTGGCACTGAAGCTTTCTTT
-,TRBJ2-2,TRBV6-5,-,CASSLQGELFF,TGTGCCAGCAGTTTACAGGGGGAGCTGTTTTTT
-,TRBJ2-2,TRBV7-2,-,CASSFSSSAGRTGELFF,TGTGCCAGCAGCTTTTCCTCTAGCGCGGGGCGGACCGGGGAGCTGTTTTTT
-,TRBJ1-2,TRBV28,few,CASSLDLGEVVRGYTF,TGTGCCAGCAGTTTAGATTTGGGAGAAGTGGTTAGAGGCTACACCTTC
-,TRBJ1-1,TRBV21-1,-,CASSKAQGGAAFF,TGTGCCAGCAGCAAAGCGCAGGGGGGGGCGGCTTTCTTT
-,TRBJ1-2,TRBV20-1,few,CSASTVSGYTF,TGCAGTGCTAGTACAGTGTCGGGCTACACCTTC
-,TRBJ1-4,TRBV19,-,CASSLRVQATNEKLFF,TGTGCCAGTAGTCTCAGGGTCCAAGCAACTAATGAAAAACTGTTTTTT